These 8 T cell receptor beta chains came from one sample sequenced in a study of OX40 agonist ivuxolimab in advanced cancers. Some clones are missing from TCRdb's copy, which holds only in-frame ones; the method was immunoSEQ multiplex PCR. The sample lists 40,000 to 45,000 clones; 85% to 90% were seen once. The input for sequencing was CD4+ or CD8+ T cells sorted from blood, taken in a trial of the OX40 agonist ivuxolimab. The receptor source for this set is an adult with an advanced solid tumor such as melanoma, head and neck, liver or kidney cancer.

The V call is TRBV4-3, the J call TRBJ1-6, with D perhaps TRBD1 (5 bases). Germline CDR1 LGHNA, CDR2 YSLEER. This CDR3 comprises 16 residues. Trimming cost V 0 bases and J 3 bases, with 9 bases left between them. CDR3 in DNA: TGCGCCAGCAGCCAAGACGGGACGGACTATAATTCACCCCTCCACTTT. This encodes CASSQDGTDYNSPLHF.

This clone has only one observation. The chain couples TRBV15 to TRBJ2-7, with D tentatively TRBD1 or TRBD2 (5 bases each). V dropped 1 base and J dropped 3 bases, with 7 bases sitting between them. The CDR3 has 13 residues. Germline lookup yields CDR1 LNHNV and CDR2 YYDKDF (reference sequence). The CDR3 here is CATSRGGDYEQYF. CDR3 sequence (DNA): TGTGCCACCAGCAGAGGAGGGGACTACGAGCAGTACTTC.

Remarks on this clone: A far more abundant clone sits one base away, making this likely a read error. This sequence joins TRBV9 and TRBJ2-1; D is perhaps TRBD2 (6 bases). The germline CDR1 and CDR2 sequences are SGDLS and YYNGEE. The ends were cut back, 0 bases at V and 2 bases at J, with 9 bases in the middle. The CDR3 spans 15 residues. The CDR3 nucleotides read TGTGCCAGCAGCGTAGGGGCGGGGACCTACAATGAGCAGTTCTTC. This translates into CASSVGAGTYNEQFF.

The chain combines TRBV9 with TRBJ2-7, with 8 bases fitting TRBD1. This CDR3 has 12 residues. The germline V gene encodes CDR1 SGDLS and CDR2 YYNGEE. V lost 1 base, J lost 6 bases, and 0 bases stayed unmatched. The CDR3 loop is CASSVTGGEQYF. The CDR3 nucleotides are TGTGCCAGCAGCGTAACAGGGGGCGAGCAGTACTTC.

This sequence joins TRBV27 and TRBJ2-1; D call uncertain. Germline assignment: CDR1 MNHEY and CDR2 SMNVEV (reference sequence). V lost 3 bases, J lost 5 bases, and 5 bases lay in between. The CDR3 totals 12 residues. CDR3 sequence: CASSLGNNEQFF. For the CDR3, the DNA is TGTGCCAGCAGTTTGGGGAACAATGAGCAGTTCTTC.

This clone has a single count. The DNA for the CDR3 is TGTGCCAGCAGCTTTAACTGTGGGCAGGGAGGATTCACCTACGAGCAGTACGTC. Amino acids: CASSFNCGQGGFTYEQYV. V is TRBV7-9 and J is TRBJ2-7; D is possibly TRBD2 (6 bases). CDR1 is SEHNR and CDR2 is FQNEAQ in the germline V gene (reference sequence). This CDR3 is 18 amino acids long. The V end was cut by 3 bases, the J end by 2 bases, with 23 bases between.

The chain recombines TRBV19 with TRBJ2-3; a possible D gene is TRBD1 (6 bases). The CDR3 consists of 13 residues. Germline V gene sequence: CDR1 LNHDA, CDR2 SQIVND (reference sequence). The V end lost 5 bases, the J end lost 4 bases, and 10 bases lay between the germline ends. The CDR3 DNA reads TGTGCCAGTAGTGGGGGCCCCGCAGATACGCAGTATTTT. This encodes CASSGGPADTQYF.

This clone was seen a few times. The gene calls are TRBV5-6 and TRBJ2-7; D gene unclear. The germline gives CDR1 SGHDT, CDR2 YYEEEE. The length of the CDR3 is 14 residues. V was trimmed by 5 bases and J by 2 bases, leaving 14 bases between them. The DNA of the CDR3 is TGTGCCAGCAGTCTGATCCGGCTAACCTACGAGCAGTACTTC. Its translation: CASSLIRLTYEQYF.